The T cell receptor beta chain described here comes from a study of siplizumab effects on memory and regulatory T cells. Broader study findings: Naive T cells appeared more diverse than memory cells and seemed to be major alloresponse contributors.

For this clone: The antigen remains undetermined.

Generated by immunoSEQ multiplex PCR, the TCRdb table keeps only in-frame clones and is missing some. Among 90,000 to 95,000 clones listed, 93% were seen once. CDR1 and CDR2 (germline): SEHNR, FQNEAQ (reference sequence). There are 14 residues in the CDR3. After removal of 1 base from V and 8 bases from J, the junction contained 6 bases not matched to a gene. Sequenced: CD8+ T cells sorted from blood. The receptor was isolated from a human donor in good health. The rearrangement joins TRBV7-9 to TRBJ2-3, with 7 bases fitting TRBD1. The CDR3 loop reads CASSLEGGAGTQYF. CDR3 DNA sequence: TGTGCCAGCAGCTTAGAAGGGGGCGCGGGTACGCAGTATTTT.